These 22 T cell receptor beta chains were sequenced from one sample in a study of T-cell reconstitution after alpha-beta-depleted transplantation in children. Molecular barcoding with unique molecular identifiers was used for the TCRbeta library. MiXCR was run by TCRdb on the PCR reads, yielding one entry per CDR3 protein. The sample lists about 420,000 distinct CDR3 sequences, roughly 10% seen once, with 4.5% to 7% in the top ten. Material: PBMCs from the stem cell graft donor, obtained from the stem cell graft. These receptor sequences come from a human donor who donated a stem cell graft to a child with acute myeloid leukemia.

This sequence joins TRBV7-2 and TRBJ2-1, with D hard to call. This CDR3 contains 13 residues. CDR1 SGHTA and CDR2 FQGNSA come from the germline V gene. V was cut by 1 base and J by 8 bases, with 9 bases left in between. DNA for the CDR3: TGTGCCAGCAGCTTAGAATGGGTCGATGAGCAGTTCTTC. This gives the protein CASSLEWVDEQFF.

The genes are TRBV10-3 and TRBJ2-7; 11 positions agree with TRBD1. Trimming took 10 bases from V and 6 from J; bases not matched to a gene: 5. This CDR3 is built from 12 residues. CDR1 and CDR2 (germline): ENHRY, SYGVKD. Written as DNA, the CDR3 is TGTGCCACGGGGACAGGGGGTTTCGAGCAGTACGTC. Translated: CATGTGGFEQYV.

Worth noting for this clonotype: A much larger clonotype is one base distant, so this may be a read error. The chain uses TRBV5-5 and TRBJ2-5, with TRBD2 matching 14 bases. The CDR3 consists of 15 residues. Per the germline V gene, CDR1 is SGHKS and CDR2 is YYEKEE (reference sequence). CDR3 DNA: TGTGCCAGCAGCGGTCGGGGACTAGCGGGAGAGACCCTGTACTTC. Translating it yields CASSGRGLAGETLYF.

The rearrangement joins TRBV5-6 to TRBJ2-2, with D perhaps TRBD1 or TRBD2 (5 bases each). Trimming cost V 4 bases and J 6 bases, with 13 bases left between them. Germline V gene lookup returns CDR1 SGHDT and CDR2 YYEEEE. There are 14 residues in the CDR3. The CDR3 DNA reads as TGTGCCAGCAGCCCGAGGGGATTATCCGGGGAGCTGTTTTTT. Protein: CASSPRGLSGELFF.

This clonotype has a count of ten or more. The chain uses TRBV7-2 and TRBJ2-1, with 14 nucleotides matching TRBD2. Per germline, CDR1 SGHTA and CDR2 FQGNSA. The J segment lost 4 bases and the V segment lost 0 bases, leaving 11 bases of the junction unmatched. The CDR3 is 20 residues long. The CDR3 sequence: CASSLAVPGLAGAMYNEQFF. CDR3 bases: TGTGCCAGCAGCTTAGCCGTCCCGGGACTAGCGGGAGCGATGTACAATGAGCAGTTCTTC.

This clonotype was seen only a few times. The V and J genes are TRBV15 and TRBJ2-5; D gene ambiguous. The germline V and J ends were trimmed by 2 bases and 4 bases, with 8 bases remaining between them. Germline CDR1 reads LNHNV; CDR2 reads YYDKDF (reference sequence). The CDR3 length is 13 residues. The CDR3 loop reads CATSRPDVETQYF. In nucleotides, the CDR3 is TGTGCCACCAGCAGACCCGACGTAGAGACCCAGTACTTC.

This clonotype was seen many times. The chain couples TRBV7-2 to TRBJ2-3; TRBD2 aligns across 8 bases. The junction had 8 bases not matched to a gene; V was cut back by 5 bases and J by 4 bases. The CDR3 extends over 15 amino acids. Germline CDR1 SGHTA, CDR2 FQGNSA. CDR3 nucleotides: TGTGCCAGCAGCCCTGGGACTAGTCTCCCAGATACGCAGTATTTT. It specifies CASSPGTSLPDTQYF.

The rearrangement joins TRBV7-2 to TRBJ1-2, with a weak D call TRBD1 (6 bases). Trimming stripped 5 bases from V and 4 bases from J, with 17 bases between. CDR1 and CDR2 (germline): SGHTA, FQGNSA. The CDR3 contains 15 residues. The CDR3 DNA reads TGTGCCAGCAGCATAAGGGGGGGCAGGGCCTATGGCTACACCTTC. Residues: CASSIRGGRAYGYTF.

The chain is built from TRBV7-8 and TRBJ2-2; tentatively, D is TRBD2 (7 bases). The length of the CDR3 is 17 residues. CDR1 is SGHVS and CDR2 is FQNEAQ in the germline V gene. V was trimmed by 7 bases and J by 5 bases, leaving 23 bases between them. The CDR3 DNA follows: TGTGCCAGCACGCTAGGGGGACCCCTCGGGGGGACCGGGGAGCTGTTTTTT. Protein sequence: CASTLGGPLGGTGELFF. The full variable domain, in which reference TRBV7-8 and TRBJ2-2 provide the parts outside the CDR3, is GAGVSQSPRYKVAKRGQDVALRCDPISGHVSLFWYQQALGQGPEFLTYFQNEAQLDKSGLPSDRFFAERPEGSVSTLKIQRTQQEDSAVYLCASTLGGPLGGTGELFFGEGSRLTVL.

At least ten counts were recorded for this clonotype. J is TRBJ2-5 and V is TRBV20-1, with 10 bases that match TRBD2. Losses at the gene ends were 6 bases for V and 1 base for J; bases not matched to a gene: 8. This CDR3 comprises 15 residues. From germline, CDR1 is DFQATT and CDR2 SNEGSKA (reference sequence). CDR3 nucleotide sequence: TGCAGTGCCCCAGTAGCGGGAGGCCCCCAAGAGACCCAGTACTTC. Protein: CSAPVAGGPQETQYF.

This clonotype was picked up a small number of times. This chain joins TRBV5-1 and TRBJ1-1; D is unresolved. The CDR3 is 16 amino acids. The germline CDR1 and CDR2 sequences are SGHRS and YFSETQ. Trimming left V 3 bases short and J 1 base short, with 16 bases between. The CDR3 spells CASSWSITRENTEAFF. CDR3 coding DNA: TGCGCCAGCAGCTGGTCTATTACTCGGGAGAACACTGAAGCTTTCTTT.

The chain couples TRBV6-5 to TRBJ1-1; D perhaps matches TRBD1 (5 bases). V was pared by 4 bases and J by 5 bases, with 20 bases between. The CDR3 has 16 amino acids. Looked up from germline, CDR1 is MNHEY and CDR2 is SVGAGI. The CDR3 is CASSLELQEIPTEAFF. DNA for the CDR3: TGTGCCAGCAGTTTGGAATTACAGGAGATACCTACTGAAGCTTTCTTT.

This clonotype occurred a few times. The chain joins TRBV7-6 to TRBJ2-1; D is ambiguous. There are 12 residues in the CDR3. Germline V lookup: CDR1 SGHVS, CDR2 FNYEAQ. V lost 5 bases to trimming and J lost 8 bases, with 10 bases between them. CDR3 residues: CASSPAEYEQFF. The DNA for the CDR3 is TGTGCCAGCAGCCCCGCGGAGTATGAGCAGTTCTTC.

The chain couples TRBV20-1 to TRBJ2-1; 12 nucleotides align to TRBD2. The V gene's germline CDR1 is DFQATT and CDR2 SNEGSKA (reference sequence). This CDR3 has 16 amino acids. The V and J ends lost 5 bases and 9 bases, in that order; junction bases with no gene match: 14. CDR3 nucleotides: TGCAGTGCTGGAGTGTGGCTAGCGGGAGGGGCAACTGAGCAGTTCTTC. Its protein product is CSAGVWLAGGATEQFF.

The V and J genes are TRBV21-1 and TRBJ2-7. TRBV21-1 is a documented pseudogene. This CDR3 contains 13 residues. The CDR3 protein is CASSKSYIYEQYF. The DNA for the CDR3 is TGTGCCAGCAGTAAAAGTTACATCTACGAGCAGTACTTC.

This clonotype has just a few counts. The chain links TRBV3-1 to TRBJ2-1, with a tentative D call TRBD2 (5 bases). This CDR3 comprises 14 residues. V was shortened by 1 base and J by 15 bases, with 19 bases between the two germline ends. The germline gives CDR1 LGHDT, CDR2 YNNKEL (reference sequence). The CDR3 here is CASSQGLKGADAFF. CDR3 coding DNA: TGTGCCAGCAGCCAAGGCCTGAAGGGAGCGGACGCGTTCTTC.

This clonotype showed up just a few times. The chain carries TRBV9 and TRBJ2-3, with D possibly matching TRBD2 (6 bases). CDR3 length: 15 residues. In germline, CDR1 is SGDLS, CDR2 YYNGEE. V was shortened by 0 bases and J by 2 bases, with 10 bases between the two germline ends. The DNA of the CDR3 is TGTGCCAGCAGCGTAGGGGGACTTCACACAGATACGCAGTATTTT. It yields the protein CASSVGGLHTDTQYF.

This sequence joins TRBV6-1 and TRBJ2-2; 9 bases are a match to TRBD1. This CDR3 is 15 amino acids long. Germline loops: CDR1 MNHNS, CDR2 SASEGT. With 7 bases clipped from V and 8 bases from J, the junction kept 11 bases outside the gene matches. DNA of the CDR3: TGTGCCAGCACCCCGGGACAGGGAGTTTCTGGGGAGCTGTTTTTT. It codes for CASTPGQGVSGELFF.

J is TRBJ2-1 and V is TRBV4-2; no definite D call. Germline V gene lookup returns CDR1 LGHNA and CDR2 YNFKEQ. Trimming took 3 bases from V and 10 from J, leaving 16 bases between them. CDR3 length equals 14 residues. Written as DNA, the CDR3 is TGTGCCAGCAGCCATGACCTGGCGACTGTGGAGCAGTTCTTC. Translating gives CASSHDLATVEQFF.

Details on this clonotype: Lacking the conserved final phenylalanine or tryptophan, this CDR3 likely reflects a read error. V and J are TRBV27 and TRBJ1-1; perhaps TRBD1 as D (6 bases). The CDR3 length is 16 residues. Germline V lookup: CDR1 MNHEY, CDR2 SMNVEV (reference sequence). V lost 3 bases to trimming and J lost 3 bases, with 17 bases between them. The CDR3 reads CASSLEPGAGYTEAFL. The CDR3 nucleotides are TGTGCCAGCAGTTTGGAACCGGGGGCGGGTTACACTGAAGCTTTCCTT.

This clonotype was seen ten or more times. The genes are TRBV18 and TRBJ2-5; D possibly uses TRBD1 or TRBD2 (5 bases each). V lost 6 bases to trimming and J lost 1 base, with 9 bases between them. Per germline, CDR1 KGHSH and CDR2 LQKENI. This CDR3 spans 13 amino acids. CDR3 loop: CASSEGLQETQYF. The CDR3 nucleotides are TGTGCCAGCTCCGAGGGGCTCCAAGAGACCCAGTACTTC.

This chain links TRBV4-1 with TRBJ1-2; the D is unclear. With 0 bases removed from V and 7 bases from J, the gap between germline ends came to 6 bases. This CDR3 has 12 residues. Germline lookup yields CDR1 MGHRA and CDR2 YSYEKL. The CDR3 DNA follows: TGCGCCAGCAGCCAAGATAGGAGTGGCTACACCTTC. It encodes CASSQDRSGYTF.